This T cell receptor beta chain derives from a study of blood T cell repertoires in COVID-19 (dated by TCRdb to the early 2020s). Some background on the complete study: Collaborator samples came from the United States, Italy and Spain and covered acute and convalescent phases of COVID-19. The prospective study material was composed of cDNA or gDNA derived from T cells, B-cell-depleted T cells, or PBMCs. Where HLA class I and class II types were available, the types were taken from metadata supplied by the sample provider, not from assay-based typing. The samples were drawn from two sources: the first 160 participants of the ongoing ImmuneRACE study, and 1,000 to 1,500 subjects contributed by 6 global collaborators. Nearly every sample came with metadata listing a de-identified subject ID, COVID-19 status, age in years and sex. Deeply sampled blood TCRbeta repertoires from subjects exposed to, actively infected with, or recovered from COVID-19 were included in the dataset. The repertoires were released in a freely available public database intended as a resource for research on the immune response to SARS-CoV-2. What the work shows at the level of the full study, not this receptor alone: How much clinical and demographic metadata was included differed by source and by participant, and the metadata was provided uncurated.

Collaborating institutions collected whole blood in K2EDTA tubes following their own protocols. For TCRbeta analysis, collaborator samples were shipped as frozen whole blood, as isolated PBMCs, or as DNA extracted from either sample type. In the case of this clone: No cognate antigen has been identified for it. No qualities accompany the bases; no much larger clone lies one base away.

TCRbeta CDR3 regions were amplified from genomic DNA by means of the immunoSEQ Assay, a bias-controlled multiplex PCR. As for how the authors treated the data: Nucleated cell counts per sample were estimated from amplification of reference gene primers within the assay. To quantify the absolute abundance of each unique TCRbeta CDR3 rearrangement, sequence reads were collapsed and filtered. For each sample, productive Simpson clonality was calculated as the square root of Simpson's diversity index across productive rearrangements. As stored in TCRdb, this immuneACCESS dataset retains in-frame rearrangements with V and J assigned. A fraction of the clones does not appear; measured against another copy, unresolved V genes explain less than half of the discrepancy, and the remainder lacks a known reason. That table furnishes V, J and clone size, whereas the DNA furnished D and trimming. The sample includes about 130,000 clones, with around 85% observed a single time. The ten largest clonotypes hold approximately 4% of the sample.

A distance of 16 bases separates the germline ends of V and J, which lose 0 bases and 7 bases respectively. The CDR3 covers 16 residues, taking in both the cysteine and the phenylalanine. Only the CDR3 portion is preserved as DNA: 48 bases, with reading frame beginning at the first base. CDR1 LGHDT and CDR2 YNNKEL were looked up in the germline V gene (reference sequence). Specimen: peripheral blood. This receptor was taken from a human donor in a cohort sampled during active COVID-19. This chain is built from TRBV3-1 (or the pseudogene TRBV3-2) and TRBJ2-1, with the D gene call left open. The CDR3 reads CASSQEERGYGNEQFF. The nucleotide sequence is TGTGCCAGCAGCCAAGAAGAAAGAGGATATGGGAATGAGCAGTTCTTC.